This T cell receptor (beta chain) is drawn from a study of tumor-infiltrating lymphocytes in localized non-small cell lung cancer. Some clones are missing from TCRdb's copy, which holds only in-frame ones; the method was immunoSEQ multiplex PCR. The sample holds roughly 15,000 clones, roughly 70% seen once. Per the germline V gene, CDR1 is LNHNV and CDR2 is YYDKDF (reference sequence). The CDR3 extends over 13 amino acids. V was shortened by 0 bases and J by 4 bases, with 6 bases between the two germline ends. This clonotype originated in a human donor with non-small cell lung cancer. The rearrangement links TRBV15 to TRBJ1-2; D not resolved. The sample was lung tumor tissue. The CDR3 DNA reads as TGTGCCACCAGCAGAGATATATCCTATGGCTACACCTTC. Its protein is CATSRDISYGYTF.